What follows is one TCR beta chain and its context. Trimming took 0 bases from V and 4 from J, leaving 20 bases between them. The CDR3 is 17 residues long. Germline V gene sequence: CDR1 SGHRS, CDR2 YFSETQ. These data come from a study of T cell clones after liver transplantation. Profiled with immunoSEQ multiplex PCR; TCRdb holds only in-frame clones, not every one. Of 55,000 to 75,000 clones listed, approximately 70% are singletons. The sequence was obtained from a human patient who received a liver transplant. Some T cells here may be from the graft donor. V and J are TRBV5-1 and TRBJ2-7, with D possibly being TRBD2 (5 bases). The material sequenced was CD4+ T cells from blood, taken at the approximately 15-month timepoint. CDR3 nucleotide sequence: TGCGCCAGCAGCTTGGGTTCGACGGGGTACGGCGGATACGAGCAGTACGTC. Translation: CASSLGSTGYGGYEQYV.